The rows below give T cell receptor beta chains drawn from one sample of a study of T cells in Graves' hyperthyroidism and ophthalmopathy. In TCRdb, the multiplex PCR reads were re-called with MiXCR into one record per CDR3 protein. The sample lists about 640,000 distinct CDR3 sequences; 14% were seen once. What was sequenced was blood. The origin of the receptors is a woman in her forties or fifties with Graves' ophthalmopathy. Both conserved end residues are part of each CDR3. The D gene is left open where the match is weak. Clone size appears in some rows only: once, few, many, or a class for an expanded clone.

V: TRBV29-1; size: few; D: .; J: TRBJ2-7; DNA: TGCAGCGTTGAGGCTAGCGCCCAATCCTACGAGCAGTACTTC; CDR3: CSVEASAQSYEQYF
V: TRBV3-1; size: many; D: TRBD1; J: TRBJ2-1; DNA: TGTGCCAGCAGCCCCTTGGCGGCAGGGGGTCGCTCCTACAATGAGCAGTTCTTC; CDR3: CASSPLAAGGRSYNEQFF
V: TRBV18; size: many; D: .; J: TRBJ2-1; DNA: TGTGCCAGCTCACCGCCACAGGGACGACGGGAGTTCTTC; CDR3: CASSPPQGRREFF
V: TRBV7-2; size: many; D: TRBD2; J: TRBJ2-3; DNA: TGTGCCAGCAGGCTAGCGGTGACAGATACGCAGTATTTT; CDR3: CASRLAVTDTQYF
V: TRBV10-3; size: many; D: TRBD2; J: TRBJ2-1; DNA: TGTGCCATCAGTGAGTGGCGGGAGTTGGACAATGAGCAGTTCTTC; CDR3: CAISEWRELDNEQFF
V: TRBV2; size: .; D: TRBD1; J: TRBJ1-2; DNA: TGTGCCAGCAGCATTGGACAGGGCGCCGGGTATGGCTACACCTTC; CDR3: CASSIGQGAGYGYTF
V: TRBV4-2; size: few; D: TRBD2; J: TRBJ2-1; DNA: TGTGCCAGCAGCCAAGGGGAGCGGGAGGGCCGCGATGAGCAGTTCTTC; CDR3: CASSQGEREGRDEQFF
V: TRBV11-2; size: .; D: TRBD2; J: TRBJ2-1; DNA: TGTGCCAGCAGCTTCTCTGGGACTAGCGGGTTCAATGAGCAGTTCTTC; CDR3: CASSFSGTSGFNEQFF
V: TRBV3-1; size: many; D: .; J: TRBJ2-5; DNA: TGTGCCAGCAGCCAAGATGAGGGACGCCAAGAGACCCAGTACTTC; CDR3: CASSQDEGRQETQYF
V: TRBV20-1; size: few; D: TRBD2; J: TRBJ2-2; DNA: TGCAGTGCTAGACCTACCGGACTAGCGGGAGTAGGTGGCGGGGAGCTGTTTTTT; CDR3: CSARPTGLAGVGGGELFF
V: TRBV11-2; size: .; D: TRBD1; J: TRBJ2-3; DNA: TGTGCCAGCAGCTTAGGTACAGGGGGCTCGGGTACGCAGTATTTT; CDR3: CASSLGTGGSGTQYF
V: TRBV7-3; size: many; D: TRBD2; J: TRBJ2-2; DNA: TGTGCCAGCAGCTCTACCGGGACTAGATCTTCGGACACCGGGGAGCTGTTTTTT; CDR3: CASSSTGTRSSDTGELFF
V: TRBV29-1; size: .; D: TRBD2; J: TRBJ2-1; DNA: TGCAGCGTTGTTACTAGCGGGAGTTACGAGCAGTTCTTC; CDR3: CSVVTSGSYEQFF
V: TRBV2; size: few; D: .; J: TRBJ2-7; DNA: TGTGCCAGCAGTGAAGCTCGGGTCGAGCAGTACTTC; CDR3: CASSEARVEQYF
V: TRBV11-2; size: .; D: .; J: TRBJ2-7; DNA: TGTGCCAGCAGCTTAGCGGAGAGTCTCCAGCAGTACTTC; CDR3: CASSLAESLQQYF
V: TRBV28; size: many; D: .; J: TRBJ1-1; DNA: TGCGCCAGCAGCTTGGCTCCGGTGAACACTGAAGCTTTCTTT; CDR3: CASSLAPVNTEAFF
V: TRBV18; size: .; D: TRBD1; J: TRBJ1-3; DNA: TGTGCCAGCTCATTCGACAGGGGAGGTGGAAACACCATATATTTT; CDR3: CASSFDRGGGNTIYF
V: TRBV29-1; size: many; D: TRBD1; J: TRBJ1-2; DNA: TGCAGCGTTGTGGACCGGGACAGCAACTATGGCTACACCTTC; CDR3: CSVVDRDSNYGYTF
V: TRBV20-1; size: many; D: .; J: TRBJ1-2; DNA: TGCAGTGCTAGAGGGGGGCTCAGGACAAATGGCTACACCTTC; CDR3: CSARGGLRTNGYTF
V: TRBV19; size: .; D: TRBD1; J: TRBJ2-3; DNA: TGTGCCAGTAGTACAGGACAGGGGAGGGGCACAGATACGCAGTATTTT; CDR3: CASSTGQGRGTDTQYF
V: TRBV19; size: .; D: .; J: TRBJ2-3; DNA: TGTGCCAGTACCTATAGTTGGGACAGCACAGATACGCAGTATTTT; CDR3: CASTYSWDSTDTQYF
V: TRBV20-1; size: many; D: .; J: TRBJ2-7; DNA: TGCAGTGCTAGACGTGTCAAGAACCCCTACGAGCAGTACTTC; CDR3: CSARRVKNPYEQYF
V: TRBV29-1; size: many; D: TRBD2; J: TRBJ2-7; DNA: TGCAGCGTTGGAGTTGCGGGAGCGTACGAGCAGTACTTC; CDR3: CSVGVAGAYEQYF
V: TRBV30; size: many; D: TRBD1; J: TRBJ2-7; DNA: TGTGCCTGGGCCCCGACAGGGGGCGAGCAGTACTTC; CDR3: CAWAPTGGEQYF
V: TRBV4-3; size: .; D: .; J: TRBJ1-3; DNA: TGCGCCAGCAGCCAAGACAACCCGGCTGGGGTCACCATATATTTT; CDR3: CASSQDNPAGVTIYF
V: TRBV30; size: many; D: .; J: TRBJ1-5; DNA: TGTGCCTGGAGTGGGGGGGATCAGCCCCAGCATTTT; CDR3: CAWSGGDQPQHF
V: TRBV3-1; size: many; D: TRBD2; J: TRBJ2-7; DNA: TGTGCCAGCAGCCAATTGCTAGCGGGCTCCTACGAGCAGTACTTC; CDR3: CASSQLLAGSYEQYF
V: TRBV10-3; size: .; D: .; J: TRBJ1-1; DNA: TGTGCCATCAGGAAGGGGAACACTGAAGCTTTCTTT; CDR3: CAIRKGNTEAFF
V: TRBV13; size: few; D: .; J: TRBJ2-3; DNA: TGTGCCAGCAGCTTAGTGTCAACAGGCACAGATACGCAGTATTTT; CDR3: CASSLVSTGTDTQYF
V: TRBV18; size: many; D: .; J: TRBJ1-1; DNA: TGTGCCAGCTCACCACGAGGGATAGTTTTGAACACTGAAGCTTTCTTT; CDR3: CASSPRGIVLNTEAFF
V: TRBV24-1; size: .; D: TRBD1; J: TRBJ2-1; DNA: TGTGCCACCAAAGGACAGGGGGCCGTTGAGCAGTTCTTC; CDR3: CATKGQGAVEQFF
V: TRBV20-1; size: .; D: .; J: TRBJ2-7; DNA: TGCAGTGCTAGGTGGATGTCCTACGAGCAGTACTTC; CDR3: CSARWMSYEQYF
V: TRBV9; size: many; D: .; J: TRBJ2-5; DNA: TGTGCCAGCAGCCCCGTTTTCAGGTACCAAGAGACCCAGTACTTC; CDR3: CASSPVFRYQETQYF
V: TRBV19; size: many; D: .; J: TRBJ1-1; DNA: TGTGCCAGTAGTATTTATGGGAAAGCGGTCCAGAAGAACACTGAAGCTTTCTTT; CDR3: CASSIYGKAVQKNTEAFF
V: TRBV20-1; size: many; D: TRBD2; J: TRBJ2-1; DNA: TGCAGTGCCATCGTCAAAGCGGGAGGGCCTTTGAATGAGCAGTTCTTC; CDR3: CSAIVKAGGPLNEQFF
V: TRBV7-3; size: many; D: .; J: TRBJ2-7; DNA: TGTGCCAGCAGCTTATGGGGACGGTACGAGCAGTACTTC; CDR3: CASSLWGRYEQYF
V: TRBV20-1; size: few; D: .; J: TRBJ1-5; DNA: TGCAGTGCTAGACAAGATAGGGATCAGCCCCAGCATTTT; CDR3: CSARQDRDQPQHF